The next 5 T cell receptor beta chains were all read from a single sample in a study of T cell repertoires in cytomegalovirus infection. Each CDR3 protein is one row after TCRdb ran MiXCR on the reads. The sample shows 200,000 to 250,000 distinct CDR3 sequences, about 23% of them seen only once. Sequences were obtained from CD8+ T cells from PBMCs. Receptors were obtained from a human donor in good health (CMV status not recorded). Some clones in this sample may be carry-over from other donors' samples.

The genes are TRBV27 and TRBJ2-7; D remains unclear. The germline V gene has CDR1 MNHEY and CDR2 SMNVEV (reference sequence). V lost 10 bases and J lost 3, with 19 bases in between. The CDR3 length is 14 residues. CDR3 sequence reads: CATSPGVSLYEQYF. The CDR3 nucleotides read TGTGCCACCTCCCCTGGAGTTAGCCTCTACGAGCAGTACTTC.

In this sample, this clonotype turned up a few times. The chain is built from TRBV7-9 and TRBJ1-2; possibly TRBD1 for D (5 bases). The V end lost 3 bases, the J end lost 6 bases, and 17 bases lay between the germline ends. This CDR3 spans 15 amino acids. The germline V gene has CDR1 SEHNR and CDR2 FQNEAQ (reference sequence). CDR3 sequence: CASSFRQTIGDGYTF. The DNA for the CDR3 is TGTGCCAGCAGCTTCCGACAGACGATAGGTGATGGCTACACCTTC.

This clonotype occurred a few times. CDR3 sequence: CASSSGAGTSGVTYNEQFF. In DNA form, the CDR3 reads TGTGCCAGCAGCTCGGGGGCCGGGACTAGCGGGGTAACGTACAATGAGCAGTTCTTC. V is TRBV11-2 and J is TRBJ2-1, with 13 bases that match TRBD2. The length of the CDR3 is 19 residues. Germline loops: CDR1 SGHAT, CDR2 FQNNGV. V trimming: 4 bases; J trimming: 4 bases; junction bases outside the gene matches: 13.

This clonotype has at least ten counts. CDR3 loop: CASSLGRGREYEQYF. CDR3 in DNA: TGTGCCAGCAGCTTAGGGAGGGGGCGCGAGTACGAGCAGTACTTC. V gene TRBV7-2 combines with J gene TRBJ2-7; D possibly corresponds to TRBD1 (7 bases). Trimming took 1 base from V and 4 from J, leaving 14 bases between them. The CDR3 runs to 15 residues. Germline lookup yields CDR1 SGHTA and CDR2 FQGNSA.

This clonotype was seen repeatedly, ten times or more. The chain carries TRBV12-3 or TRBV12-4 and TRBJ2-1; 9 bases align to TRBD1. The ends lost 1 base at V and 9 bases at J; junction bases unmatched: 4. CDR3 length: 14 amino acids. The CDR3 loop reads CASSLDRGQREQFF. Here the CDR3 DNA reads TGTGCCAGCAGTTTAGACAGGGGGCAGCGTGAGCAGTTCTTC.